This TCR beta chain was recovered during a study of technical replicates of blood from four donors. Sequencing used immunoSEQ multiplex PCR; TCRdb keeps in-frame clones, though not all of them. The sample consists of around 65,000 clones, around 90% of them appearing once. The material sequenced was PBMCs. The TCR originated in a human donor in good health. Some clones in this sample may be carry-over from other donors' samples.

The CDR3 sequence: CASSLGGAGSTDTQYF. The CDR3 nucleotides are TGTGCCAGCAGCTTAGGGGGTGCGGGGTCCACAGATACGCAGTATTTT. The gene calls are TRBV11-1 and TRBJ2-3, with a weak D call TRBD2 (6 bases). Per the germline V gene, CDR1 is SGHAT and CDR2 is FQDESV (reference sequence). Trimming cost V 1 base and J 2 bases, with 13 bases left between them. The CDR3 sequence is 16 residues long.